This T cell receptor beta chain is from a study of beta chain features in type 1 diabetes. Notes on the study in general: Moderate yet significant TCRB CDR3 shortening was seen in Type 1 diabetes patients in all four CD4+ subsets.

Germline CDR1 and CDR2: SGHNT and YYREEE (reference sequence). There are 12 residues in the CDR3. The germline V and J ends were trimmed by 3 bases and 6 bases, with 8 bases remaining between them. Reverse transcription of all isolated RNA meant that expressed TCRB transcripts were sequenced. The protocol was immunoSEQ multiplex PCR, while the TCRdb copy is restricted to in-frame clones and leaves out a portion. The profile shows about 190,000 clones, 7.8% of them singletons. Concerning this clone itself: The antigen remains unidentified.

The chain carries TRBV5-4 and TRBJ2-3; D is unclear. Sequenced: central memory CD4+ T cells from blood. The receptor was derived from a woman aged 40-49 years with type 1 diabetes. The CDR3 is CASSWLSDTQYF. The CDR3 DNA is TGTGCCAGCAGCTGGCTGTCGGATACGCAGTATTTT. Full variable domain (rest looked up from reference TRBV5-4 and TRBJ2-3): ETGVTQSPTHLIKTRGQQVTLRCSSQSGHNTVSWYQQALGQGPQFIFQYYREEENGRGNFPPRFSGLQFPNYSSELNVNALELDDSALYLCASSWLSDTQYFGPGTRLTVL.